This T cell receptor beta chain is drawn from a study of CD8 T cells in Susac syndrome. A quantity of about 0.5 to 1 ug RNA underwent reverse transcription using random hexamers. Amplification of TCR beta CDR3 by immunoSEQ multiplex PCR spanned 54 Vbeta and 13 Jbeta. TCRdb used MiXCR to reprocess the immunoSEQ multiplex PCR reads, holding one entry per CDR3 protein. The sample has around 190,000 distinct CDR3 sequences, approximately 95% seen once; the top ten hold about 0.094%. This CDR3 region has 17 residues. From germline, CDR1 is KGHDR and CDR2 SFDVKD. Trimming stripped 7 bases from V and 3 bases from J, with 21 bases between. The CD8+ and CD4+ T cells were negatively isolated, with the TEMRA cells enriched by FACS.

This chain connects TRBV24-1 to TRBJ2-1, with TRBD2 as a possible D gene (5 bases). Input material: CD4+ T cells from PBMCs. The clonotype originates from a human donor in good health. CDR3 in amino acids: CATSGGWSGFGYNEQFF. Written as DNA, the CDR3 is TGTGCCACCAGCGGCGGGTGGAGCGGATTCGGCTACAATGAGCAGTTCTTC.